The 24 T cell receptor beta chains below were found in one sample sequenced in a study of monozygotic twins with inflammatory bowel disease. TCRdb reworked the 5' RACE reads into one entry per CDR3 protein, no DNA. Its clone listing holds 420,000 or so distinct CDR3 sequences. The sequenced material came from blood. Every receptor here comes from a human donor with ulcerative colitis or Crohn's disease, or a healthy co-twin of an affected twin (not recorded which).

The CDR3 sequence: CASSYNAETASTGELFF. The rearrangement joins TRBV5-1 to TRBJ2-2; TCRdb reports TRBD1, a call that lacks DNA to check it against. The CDR3 totals 17 residues. Per the germline V gene, CDR1 is SGHRS and CDR2 is YFSETQ.

The chain employs TRBV5-1 and TRBJ2-3; TCRdb calls TRBD1, which cannot be checked without DNA. This CDR3 region has 14 residues. The germline CDR1 and CDR2 sequences are SGHRS and YFSETQ. CDR3 sequence: CASSPGVPGDTQYF.

The rearrangement joins TRBV5-1 to TRBJ1-6. This CDR3 spans 16 amino acids. CDR1 is SGHRS, CDR2 YFSETQ, per germline. CDR3 in amino acids: CASSLGGTDGISPLHF.

This CDR3 reads CASSSGNYEQYF. This sequence joins TRBV28 and TRBJ2-7. The germline CDR1 and CDR2 sequences are MDHEN and SYDVKM. There are 12 residues in the CDR3.

The rearrangement uses TRBV6-6 and TRBJ1-1; TCRdb's D call, TRBD1, is unchecked because there is no DNA. Germline CDR1 is MNHNY and CDR2 is SVGAGI (reference sequence). The CDR3 runs 14 residues. CDR3 amino acids: CASSPGSGGTEAFF.

The rearrangement uses TRBV5-1 and TRBJ2-3. Per the germline V gene, CDR1 is SGHRS and CDR2 is YFSETQ. This CDR3 comprises 14 residues. The CDR3 loop reads CASSLWQSTDTQYF.

The chain has TRBV30 and TRBJ1-5. The CDR3 consists of 13 residues. The germline V gene has CDR1 GTSNPN and CDR2 SVGIG (reference sequence). The chain's CDR3 is CAWSVGRNQPQHF.

The rearrangement links TRBV18 to TRBJ1-3. There are 16 residues in the CDR3. Germline V gives CDR1 KGHSH, CDR2 LQKENI. The CDR3 protein is CASGTTRGYGGNTIYF. The whole variable domain, filled in from reference TRBV18 and TRBJ1-3, reads NAGVMQNPRHLVRRRGQEARLRCSPMKGHSHVYWYRQLPEEGLKFMVYLQKENIIDESGMPKERFSAEFPKEGPSILRIQQVVRGDSAAYFCASGTTRGYGGNTIYFGEGSWLTVV.

The rearrangement links TRBV20-1 to TRBJ2-2. Germline CDR1 reads DFQATT; CDR2 reads SNEGSKA (reference sequence). The CDR3 runs 14 residues. Here the CDR3 reads CSARIYGNTGELFF.

The chain couples TRBV20-1 to TRBJ1-2; lacking DNA, the TRBD1 call made by TCRdb goes unchecked. CDR3 size: 12 residues. The V gene's germline CDR1 is DFQATT and CDR2 SNEGSKA (reference sequence). CDR3 in amino acids: CSARQGDYGYTF.

The chain carries TRBV3-1 and TRBJ2-2. Germline CDR1 reads LGHDT; CDR2 reads YNNKEL (reference sequence). The CDR3 length is 15 residues. The CDR3 protein is CASSQGRHNTGELFF.

This chain links TRBV12-3 or TRBV12-4 with TRBJ1-2. This CDR3 has 15 residues. CDR3 in amino acids: CASSFPTGRNYGYTF.

The V gene is TRBV20-1, the J gene TRBJ1-2; the D call from TCRdb, TRBD1, cannot be confirmed without DNA. The CDR3 runs 16 residues. Germline V CDR1 and CDR2: DFQATT, SNEGSKA (reference sequence). Here the CDR3 reads CSASKTRGQGDYGYTF.

The chain carries TRBV18 and TRBJ2-1; TCRdb selects TRBD1, and the lack of DNA leaves this call unchecked. The germline V gene encodes CDR1 KGHSH and CDR2 LQKENI. There are 15 residues in the CDR3. This CDR3 reads CASSPDRGRGNEQFF.

This rearrangement joins TRBV7-7 to TRBJ2-1; there is no DNA to check the TCRdb D call of TRBD2. The CDR3 contains 15 residues. Germline V gives CDR1 SSHAT, CDR2 FNYEAQ (reference sequence). The chain's CDR3 is CASSLEADANNEQFF.

The CDR3 spells CASSQNKAPGTYEQYF. The chain has TRBV21-1 and TRBJ2-7; TCRdb calls TRBD1, which cannot be checked without DNA. TRBV21-1 is a pseudogene segment. The CDR3 runs to 16 residues.

The chain is built from TRBV6-1 and TRBJ1-4; TCRdb returns TRBD1, unconfirmable since there is no DNA. Germline lookup yields CDR1 MNHNS and CDR2 SASEGT. The CDR3 is 16 amino acids. The CDR3 sequence: CASSAYMTGPNEKLFF.

The chain carries TRBV9 and TRBJ1-1; TCRdb gives TRBD1 as the D gene, but with no DNA this cannot be confirmed. Per germline, CDR1 SGDLS and CDR2 YYNGEE. CDR3 length: 16 amino acids. The CDR3 here is CASSVGQGLMNTEAFF.

The J gene is TRBJ2-1, the V gene TRBV29-1; TCRdb's D call of TRBD2 is untestable without DNA. Germline CDR1 and CDR2: SQVTM and ANQGSEA. CDR3 size: 16 residues. CDR3 region: CSVTSGGTNSYNEQFF.

The rearrangement joins TRBV5-1 to TRBJ2-1. From germline, CDR1 is SGHRS and CDR2 YFSETQ. This CDR3 is built from 12 residues. CDR3 sequence reads: CASSPTTHEQFF.

CDR3: CSVKTGGLGKNIQYF. The V and J genes are TRBV29-1 and TRBJ2-4; TCRdb calls TRBD1, which cannot be checked without DNA. CDR3 length: 15 amino acids. Germline V gene lookup returns CDR1 SQVTM and CDR2 ANQGSEA. Filled out from reference TRBV29-1 and TRBJ2-4, the complete variable domain reads SAVISQKPSRDICQRGTSLTIQCQVDSQVTMMFWYRQQPGQSLTLIATANQGSEATYESGFVIDKFPISRPNLTFSTLTVSNMSPEDSSIYLCSVKTGGLGKNIQYFGAGTRLSVL.

The chain combines TRBV11-2 with TRBJ2-4; TCRdb calls TRBD1, which cannot be checked without DNA. This CDR3 spans 15 amino acids. Germline CDR1 and CDR2: SGHAT and FQNNGV. CDR3 sequence reads: CASRDRLRGEYIQYF.

The rearrangement links TRBV6-5 to TRBJ2-3; with no DNA, the TCRdb D assignment of TRBD2 cannot be verified. The germline gives CDR1 MNHEY, CDR2 SVGAGI. The CDR3 is made up of 17 amino acids. This CDR3 reads CASSYRGLVYSTDTQYF.

The CDR3 protein is CSARQGFRRPTNEKLFF. J is TRBJ1-4 and V is TRBV20-1; with no DNA, the TCRdb D assignment of TRBD1 cannot be verified. The CDR3 has 17 amino acids. Germline V lookup: CDR1 DFQATT, CDR2 SNEGSKA (reference sequence).